The count of the clone carrying this T cell receptor beta chain is one. Germline V gene lookup returns CDR1 SGHRS and CDR2 YFSETQ. This CDR3 has 13 amino acids. After removal of 5 bases from V and 1 base from J, the junction contained 3 bases not matched to a gene. This sample was included in a study of Ad26.COV2.S vaccination and SARS-CoV-2 variants. Repertoires were generated with immunoSEQ multiplex PCR, while TCRdb's copy carries only in-frame clones and drops some. There are about 350,000 clones in the sample; around 88% occur only once, and roughly 10% lies in the top ten. Treatment specified: roughly 19 received Ad26.COV2.S at low or high dose, single or two shots; about five received placebo; per-sample allocation not given. Specimens were obtained on day 63 following the first vaccine or placebo injection.

The receptor was isolated from a person aged 18-65 years who received the Ad26.COV2.S COVID-19 vaccine or a placebo. The starting material was peripheral blood, obtained in a trial of Ad26.COV2.S vaccine versus placebo. The V gene is TRBV5-1, the J gene TRBJ2-7; 7 nucleotides match TRBD1. This CDR3 reads CASRGTASYEQYF. The CDR3 DNA reads as TGCGCCAGCAGGGGGACAGCGTCCTACGAGCAGTACTTC.